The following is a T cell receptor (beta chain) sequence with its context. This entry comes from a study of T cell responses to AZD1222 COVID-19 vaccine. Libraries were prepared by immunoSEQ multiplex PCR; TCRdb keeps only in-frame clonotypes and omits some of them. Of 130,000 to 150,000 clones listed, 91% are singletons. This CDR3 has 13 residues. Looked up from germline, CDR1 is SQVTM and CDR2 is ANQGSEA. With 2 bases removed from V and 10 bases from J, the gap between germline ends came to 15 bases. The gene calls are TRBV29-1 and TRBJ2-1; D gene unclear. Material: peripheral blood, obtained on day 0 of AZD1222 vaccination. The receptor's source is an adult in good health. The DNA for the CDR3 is TGCAGCGTTGAATCCTTGTCCGGGCGGGAGCAGTTCTTC. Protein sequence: CSVESLSGREQFF.